One and the same sample provided the 17 T cell receptor beta chains below, sequenced in a study of blood T cell repertoires in COVID-19. The table came from immunoSEQ multiplex PCR; TCRdb's copy has only in-frame clones and leaves some out. Here the sample spans approximately 300,000 clones, about 83% being singletons. The material sequenced was peripheral blood. Receptors originate from a woman in her forties or fifties with acute or convalescent COVID-19.

This chain uses TRBV24-1 with TRBJ2-3; 12 bases match TRBD2. This CDR3 is built from 17 residues. J lost 2 bases, V lost 3 bases, and 5 bases had no gene match. CDR1 KGHDR and CDR2 SFDVKD come from the germline V gene. CDR3 DNA sequence: TGTGCCACCAGTGATCAACTAGCGGGAGGAAACACAGATACGCAGTATTTT. This gives the protein CATSDQLAGGNTDTQYF.

The CDR3 sequence is CASRPLGSGRRRGTDTQYF. CDR3 nucleotides: TGTGCCAGCAGGCCCCTTGGGAGCGGACGGAGGCGTGGCACAGATACGCAGTATTTT. V usage is TRBV7-2 and J usage is TRBJ2-3; D possibly corresponds to TRBD2 (5 bases). CDR1 SGHTA and CDR2 FQGNSA come from the germline V gene. V was pared by 6 bases and J by 1 base, with 26 bases between. This CDR3 has 19 residues.

The V call is TRBV6-6, the J call TRBJ2-1; TRBD2 agrees at 9 bases. CDR1 and CDR2 from the germline V gene are MNHNY and SVGAGI (reference sequence). The V and J ends lost 6 bases and 10 bases, in that order; junction bases with no gene match: 4. The CDR3 is 12 residues long. CDR3: CASRPAGGEQFF. The CDR3 DNA is TGTGCCAGCAGACCCGCGGGGGGGGAGCAGTTCTTC.

This clone was counted a few times. This chain joins TRBV4-1 and TRBJ1-2; D is undetermined. Trimming stripped 1 base from V and 4 bases from J, with 4 bases between. Germline V gene data show CDR1 as MGHRA and CDR2 as YSYEKL. This CDR3 has 12 residues. The CDR3 sequence is CASSQVGYGYTF. In nucleotides, the CDR3 is TGCGCCAGCAGCCAAGTCGGCTATGGCTACACCTTC.

CDR3 coding DNA: TGTGCCAGCAGCCACGGCGGGCTGCGGGGCAATGAGCAGTTCTTC. Its translation is CASSHGGLRGNEQFF. The chain is built from TRBV4-2 and TRBJ2-1; a weak D match, TRBD2 (6 bases). The CDR3 length is 15 residues. Looked up from germline, CDR1 is LGHNA and CDR2 is YNFKEQ. V shed 3 bases and J shed 6 bases, with 15 bases lying between them.

V is TRBV7-2 and J is TRBJ1-2; D unclear. Germline-derived CDR1 and CDR2 are SGHTA and FQGNSA. The CDR3 spans 14 residues. V shed 1 base and J shed 3 bases, with 9 bases lying between them. The CDR3 nucleotides are TGTGCCAGCAGCTTAGGGCAGGCAGACTATGGCTACACCTTC. This translates into CASSLGQADYGYTF. The variable domain in full, completed from reference TRBV7-2 and TRBJ1-2, reads GAGVSQSPSNKVTEKGKDVELRCDPISGHTALYWYRQSLGQGLEFLIYFQGNSAPDKSGLPSDRFSAERTGGSVSTLTIQRTQQEDSAVYLCASSLGQADYGYTFGSGTRLTVV.

The chain employs TRBV7-3 and TRBJ2-1, with D maybe TRBD2 (6 bases). This CDR3 has 16 amino acids. The V gene lost 2 bases and the J gene lost 2 bases, with 13 bases spanning the gap. Germline CDR1 is SGHTA and CDR2 is FQGTGA. This CDR3 reads CASSLSGRGTYNEQFF. CDR3 nucleotides: TGTGCCAGCAGCTTATCCGGACGGGGGACCTACAATGAGCAGTTCTTC.

There are a few counts of this clone. The chain is built from TRBV30 and TRBJ2-7, with 11 positions matching TRBD1. V lost 2 bases, J lost 9 bases, and 6 bases stayed unmatched. Germline V CDR1 and CDR2: GTSNPN, SVGIG (reference sequence). This CDR3 contains 13 residues. Written as DNA, the CDR3 is TGTGCCTGGAGTCGGACAGGGGGCCGGGGGCAGTACTTC. This translates into CAWSRTGGRGQYF.

The gene calls are TRBV7-9 and TRBJ1-2, with D possibly TRBD1 on 5 matching bases. Germline V gene lookup returns CDR1 SEHNR and CDR2 FQNEAQ (reference sequence). CDR3 length: 12 amino acids. Trimming removed 4 bases from V and 4 bases from J, with 7 bases in between. CDR3 in amino acids: CASSWDFYGYTF. In DNA, the CDR3 is TGTGCCAGCAGCTGGGACTTCTATGGCTACACCTTC.

This rearrangement joins TRBV28 to TRBJ1-1; D may be TRBD1 (6 bases). The ends were cut back, 5 bases at V and 6 bases at J, with 10 bases in the middle. The germline V gene has CDR1 MDHEN and CDR2 SYDVKM. CDR3 size: 12 residues. The DNA of the CDR3 is TGTGCCAGCAGTCTTACAGGGTCTGAAGCTTTCTTT. Translating gives CASSLTGSEAFF.

The chain recombines TRBV4-2 with TRBJ1-5; unclear D gene. V was clipped by 1 base and J by 1 base, with 8 bases between them. CDR1 is LGHNA and CDR2 is YNFKEQ in the germline V gene. The CDR3 covers 15 residues. DNA for the CDR3: TGTGCCAGCAGCCAAGGAGAGTGGAGCAATCAGCCCCAGCATTTT. Its protein product is CASSQGEWSNQPQHF.

V usage is TRBV6-2 or TRBV6-3 and J usage is TRBJ2-7; 7 nucleotides match TRBD1. J was trimmed by 4 bases and V by 6 bases; bases with no gene match: 9. Germline CDR1 MNHEY, CDR2 SVGEGT. The CDR3 has 14 residues. CDR3 region: CASSPRDREYEQYF. CDR3 bases: TGTGCCAGCAGCCCCCGGGACAGAGAGTACGAGCAGTACTTC.

This chain uses TRBV9 with TRBJ1-3; D unclear. CDR3 size: 17 residues. Germline loops: CDR1 SGDLS, CDR2 YYNGEE. Trimming pared 0 bases from V and 4 bases from J, leaving 17 bases between. CDR3 in DNA: TGTGCCAGCAGCGTAGCCCCCGGAGAGACTCCCGGAAACACCATATATTTT. It codes for CASSVAPGETPGNTIYF.

This sequence joins TRBV19 and TRBJ2-7, with D perhaps TRBD1 (5 bases). Germline loops: CDR1 LNHDA, CDR2 SQIVND (reference sequence). The V gene lost 3 bases and the J gene lost 6 bases, with 12 bases spanning the gap. The CDR3 covers 13 residues. As DNA, the CDR3 is TGTGCCAGTAGTATGACAGTCCTAGGCGAGCAGTACTTC. Amino acid sequence: CASSMTVLGEQYF.

The chain carries TRBV9 and TRBJ2-3; TRBD2 matches 8 bases. The CDR3 extends over 16 amino acids. V trimming: 3 bases; J trimming: 1 base; junction bases outside the gene matches: 7. Germline loops: CDR1 SGDLS, CDR2 YYNGEE. Written as DNA, the CDR3 is TGTGCCAGCAGCGGATTTGAAGCGGGGGGCACAGATACGCAGTATTTT. It yields the protein CASSGFEAGGTDTQYF.

This rearrangement joins TRBV7-9 to TRBJ2-1; perhaps TRBD2 as D (5 bases). This CDR3 spans 16 amino acids. Germline V gene sequence: CDR1 SEHNR, CDR2 FQNEAQ (reference sequence). The germline V and J ends were trimmed by 5 bases and 0 bases, with 14 bases remaining between them. The CDR3 DNA reads as TGTGCCAGCAGCCTAAGCGGTGGCCCCTCCTACAATGAGCAGTTCTTC. Protein: CASSLSGGPSYNEQFF.

The genes are TRBV6-1 and TRBJ1-2; D uncertain. V lost 2 bases, J lost 1 base, and 8 bases lay in between. Germline values: CDR1 MNHNS, CDR2 SASEGT. The CDR3 totals 14 residues. The CDR3 sequence is CASSEPMSNYGYTF. DNA of the CDR3: TGTGCCAGCAGTGAACCAATGAGTAACTATGGCTACACCTTC.